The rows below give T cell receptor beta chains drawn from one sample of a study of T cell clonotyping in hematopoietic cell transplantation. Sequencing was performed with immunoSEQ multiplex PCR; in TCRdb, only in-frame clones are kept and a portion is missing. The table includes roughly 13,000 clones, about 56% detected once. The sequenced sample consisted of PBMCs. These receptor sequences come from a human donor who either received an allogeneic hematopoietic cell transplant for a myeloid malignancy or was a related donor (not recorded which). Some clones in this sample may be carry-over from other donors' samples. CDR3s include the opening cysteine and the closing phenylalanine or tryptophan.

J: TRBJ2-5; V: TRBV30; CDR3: CAWSVGGTGGGETQYF
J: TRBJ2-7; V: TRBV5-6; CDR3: CASSGTGSRNEQYF
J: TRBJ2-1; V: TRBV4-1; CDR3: CASSGDNEQFF
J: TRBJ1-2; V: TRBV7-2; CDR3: CASSPGQPYGYTF
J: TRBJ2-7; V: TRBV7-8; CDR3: CASSPTGGQNSYEQYF
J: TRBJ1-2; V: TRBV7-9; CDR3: CASSLGLGDLANYGYTF
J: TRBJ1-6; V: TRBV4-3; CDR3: CASSQSTGGRSPLHF
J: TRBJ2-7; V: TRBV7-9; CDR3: CASSSEFRAYEQYF
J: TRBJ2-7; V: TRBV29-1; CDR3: CSVERLGGEQYF
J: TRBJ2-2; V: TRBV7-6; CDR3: CASSLAPTGGIGELFF
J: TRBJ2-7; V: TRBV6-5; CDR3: CASRHRDSYEQYF
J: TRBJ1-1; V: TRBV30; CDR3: CAWVPGQGLMNTEAFF
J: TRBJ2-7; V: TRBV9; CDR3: CASSEMGEYEQYF
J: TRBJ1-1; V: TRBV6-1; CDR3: CASRQGSDAFF
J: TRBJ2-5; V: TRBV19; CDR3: CASSPGNQETQYF
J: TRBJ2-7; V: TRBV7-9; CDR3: CASSLVSYEQYF
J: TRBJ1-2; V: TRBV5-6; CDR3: CASSLWDRNYGYTF
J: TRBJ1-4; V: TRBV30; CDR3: CAWSARSTGEKLFF
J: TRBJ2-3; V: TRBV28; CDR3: CASSLPSRDTQYF
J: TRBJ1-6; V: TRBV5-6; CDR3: CASSQGPGNSPLHF
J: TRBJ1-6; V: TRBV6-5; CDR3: CASKGREDSPLHF
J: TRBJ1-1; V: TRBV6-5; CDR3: CASSPSGTDLEAFF
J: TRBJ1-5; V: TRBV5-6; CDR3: CASSGMGLGNQPQHF
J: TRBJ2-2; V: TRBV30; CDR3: CAWMKRGETGELFF
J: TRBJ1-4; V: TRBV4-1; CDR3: CASSPEGLRGEKLFF
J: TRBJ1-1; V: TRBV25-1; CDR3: CASSPPGTYTEAFF
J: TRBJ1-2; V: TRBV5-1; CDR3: CASSDDRDYGYTF